This T cell receptor beta chain was recorded in a study of T-cell reconstitution after alpha-beta-depleted transplantation in children. For TCRbeta, the library was prepared with unique molecular identifiers. TCRdb redid the calling of the PCR reads with MiXCR, one entry per CDR3 protein. In the table there are some 530,000 distinct CDR3 sequences, approximately 12% of which are singletons. The CDR3 loop spans 15 amino acids. Trimming pared 0 bases from V and 7 bases from J, leaving 16 bases between. Germline assignment: CDR1 LGHDT and CDR2 YNNKEL (reference sequence). The receptor's source is a human donor who donated a stem cell graft to a child with combined immunodeficiency. This rearrangement joins TRBV3-1 to TRBJ2-7, with D uncertain. The input for sequencing was PBMCs from the stem cell graft donor, taken from the stem cell graft. The CDR3 nucleotides read TGTGCCAGCAGCCAAGATAGGACGGCTCTACGGGAGCAGTACTTC. As protein: CASSQDRTALREQYF.